This TCR beta chain emerged from a study of blood T cell repertoires in COVID-19. Study-wide context: Samples taken during acute and convalescent COVID-19 were collected in the United States, Italy and Spain.

This CDR3 has 15 amino acids. After removal of 6 bases from V and 3 bases from J, the junction contained 7 bases not matched to a gene. Germline lookup yields CDR1 SNHLY and CDR2 FYNNEI. Here immunoSEQ multiplex PCR was the method, and the copy in TCRdb shows in-frame clones only, minus some. The data show about 36,000 clones, with 88% seen just once and approximately 2.3% held by the top ten. The source of this sequence is a human donor in a cohort sampled during active COVID-19. Sequencing used peripheral blood. The rearrangement uses TRBV2 and TRBJ1-4, with 7 bases aligning to TRBD1. The CDR3: CASRPLQGSNEKLFF. CDR3 sequence (DNA): TGTGCCAGCAGGCCATTACAGGGGTCTAATGAAAAACTGTTTTTT.